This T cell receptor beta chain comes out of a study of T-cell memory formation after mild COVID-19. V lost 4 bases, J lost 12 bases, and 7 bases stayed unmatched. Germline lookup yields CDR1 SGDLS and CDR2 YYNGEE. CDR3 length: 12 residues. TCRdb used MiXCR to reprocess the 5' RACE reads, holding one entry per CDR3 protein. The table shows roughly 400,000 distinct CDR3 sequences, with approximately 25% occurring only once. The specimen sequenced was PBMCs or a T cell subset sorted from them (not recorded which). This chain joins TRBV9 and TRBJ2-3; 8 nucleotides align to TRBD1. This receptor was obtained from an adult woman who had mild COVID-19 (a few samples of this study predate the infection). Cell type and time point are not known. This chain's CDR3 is CASSSRTGYQYF. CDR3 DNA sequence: TGTGCCAGCAGCTCCCGGACAGGGTATCAGTATTTT. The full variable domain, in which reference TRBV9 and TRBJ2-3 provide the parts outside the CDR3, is DSGVTQTPKHLITATGQRVTLRCSPRSGDLSVYWYQQSLDQGLQFLIQYYNGEERAKGNILERFSAQQFPDLHSELNLSSLELGDSALYFCASSSRTGYQYFGPGTRLTVL.